A selection of T cell receptor beta chains follows, all from one sample in a study of cytomegalovirus exposure and HLA in healthy donors. Measured with immunoSEQ multiplex PCR; TCRdb has only the in-frame clones, and not every one. The sample yields some 310,000 clones, 88% seen once. Sequencing was carried out using PBMCs. The receptors stem from a man aged 25 to 45 in good health and CMV-seronegative. The CDR3 runs from the conserved cysteine through the conserved F or W. Each record gives: V gene, J gene, CDR3 protein.

TRBV2	TRBJ2-1	CASSEGFQRGPYNEQFF
TRBV6-1	TRBJ2-3	CASRLLAMSPDTQYF
TRBV6-4	TRBJ1-5	CASSHDRDNYQPQHF
TRBV5-8	TRBJ2-1	CASSMGSGKLSGEQFF
TRBV13	TRBJ2-3	CASSFEQSTDTQYF
TRBV6-1	TRBJ1-2	CASIWGQLTYGYTF
TRBV18	TRBJ1-6	CASSPDRASPLHF
TRBV7-6	TRBJ2-7	CASSFPGQTVWDF
TRBV19	TRBJ1-1	CASTNSAGNTEAFF
TRBV7-9	TRBJ2-5	CASSPGLQETQYF
TRBV9	TRBJ1-4	CASSPHLRDSTNEKLFF
TRBV10-1	TRBJ2-3	CASSGRTGPGTDTQYF
TRBV5-4	TRBJ1-1	CASSLGGQGARPNTEAFF
TRBV5-1	TRBJ1-6	CASSGAVGNSPLHF
TRBV9	TRBJ1-3	CASSVKQGGSGNTIYF
TRBV6-6	TRBJ2-7	CASSYRTGKVGEQYF
TRBV10-3	TRBJ1-2	CASTEGTNYGYTF
TRBV9	TRBJ2-5	CASSPTTGGRETQYF
TRBV12-5	TRBJ1-2	CASGPPDRAYGYTF
TRBV16	TRBJ1-1	CASSPMTHRDGTEAFF
TRBV19	TRBJ1-1	CASSIDMSTEAFF
TRBV7-9	TRBJ2-3	CASSSITDTQYF
TRBV10-1	TRBJ2-3	CASSESGTDTQYF
TRBV18	TRBJ2-2	CASSPRTTNTGELFF
TRBV6-6	TRBJ1-1	CASSTRANTEAFF
TRBV30	TRBJ2-3	CAYSGGAADTQYF
TRBV6-5	TRBJ1-2	CASSYRSDTNYGYTF
TRBV5-4	TRBJ1-2	CASSSKMQVVRGYTF
TRBV7-7	TRBJ2-1	CASSPGQVDEQFF
TRBV6-5	TRBJ1-6	CASSATGISPLHF
TRBV9	TRBJ2-2	CASSVDTGGTGELFF
TRBV18	TRBJ2-5	CASSPVSETQYF
TRBV5-4	TRBJ1-6	CASSLVLGDNSPLHF
TRBV7-9	TRBJ2-7	CASSSIRDFSYEQYF
TRBV6-1	TRBJ1-2	CASSFQTGGEYGYTF
TRBV5-1	TRBJ2-1	CASSGGQSYNEQFF
TRBV19	TRBJ2-5	CASSPHRTGTEETQYF